Below are 13 T cell receptor beta chains sequenced from a single sample in a study of vaccination and CD4 T cells after COVID-19. The Oncomine TCR Beta short-read assay was applied to DNA of cultured CD4+ T cells. TCRdb redid the calling of the PCR reads with MiXCR, one entry per CDR3 protein. The data show about 14,000 distinct CDR3 sequences, over 45% seen once. Their antigens remain unidentified. As for treatment: roughly ten-day PBMC culture with coronavirus spike peptide pools or control peptides (ViraFEST assay). Source material: CD4+ T cells from blood, cultured in vitro. These receptor sequences come from a human donor who had recovered from COVID-19.

The CDR3 protein is CASSLLGGLSTDTQYF. The CDR3 DNA reads TGTGCCAGCAGTTTATTGGGGGGCCTTAGCACAGATACGCAGTATTTT. This sequence joins TRBV28 and TRBJ2-3; D possibly uses TRBD1 or TRBD2 (6 bases each). This CDR3 has 16 residues. Germline assignment: CDR1 MDHEN and CDR2 SYDVKM. The V gene lost 1 base and the J gene lost 0 bases, with 11 bases spanning the gap.

The chain joins TRBV19 to TRBJ1-2; 9 nucleotides line up with TRBD1. From germline, CDR1 is LNHDA and CDR2 SQIVND (reference sequence). The CDR3 totals 15 residues. The ends lost 5 bases at V and 4 bases at J; junction bases unmatched: 8. CDR3 sequence: CASSSWTGDVYGYTF. The CDR3 bases are TGTGCCAGTAGTTCCTGGACAGGGGATGTCTATGGCTACACCTTC.

The rearrangement uses TRBV12-3 or TRBV12-4 and TRBJ1-5, with 7 nucleotides matching TRBD1. The CDR3 length is 15 residues. V was clipped by 5 bases and J by 4 bases; unmatched bases: 8. The CDR3 loop reads CASSPDRVENQPQHF. CDR3 nucleotides: TGTGCCAGCAGTCCAGACAGGGTTGAAAATCAGCCCCAGCATTTT.

This clonotype was observed a handful of times. The chain links TRBV7-9 to TRBJ2-3, with 8 bases matching TRBD2. The CDR3 is 17 amino acids. The germline V gene encodes CDR1 SEHNR and CDR2 FQNEAQ (reference sequence). V gave up 5 bases and J gave up 2 bases; unmatched junction bases: 12. DNA of the CDR3: TGTGCCAGCAGCCCCCGGACTAGCTGGGATCTCACAGATACGCAGTATTTT. Its translation: CASSPRTSWDLTDTQYF.

This chain links TRBV30 with TRBJ1-6; 7 nucleotides agree with TRBD1. The ends lost 5 bases at V and 5 bases at J; junction bases unmatched: 6. CDR3 length equals 14 residues. Per the germline V gene, CDR1 is GTSNPN and CDR2 is SVGIG (reference sequence). DNA of the CDR3: TGTGCCTGGGGAGGAGGGGGCCATAATTCACCCCTCCACTTT. It is translated as CAWGGGGHNSPLHF.

Only a few counts were recorded for this clonotype. V gene TRBV5-1 combines with J gene TRBJ2-1; 7 bases fit TRBD2. Germline V CDR1 and CDR2: SGHRS, YFSETQ. V shed 6 bases and J 2 bases; nucleotides not matched to a gene: 8. The CDR3 contains 15 residues. CDR3 sequence reads: CASKPGGSPYNEQFF. In nucleotides, the CDR3 is TGCGCCAGCAAACCTGGCGGGAGTCCCTACAATGAGCAGTTCTTC.

The V and J genes are TRBV7-2 and TRBJ2-3; 14 positions match TRBD2. The CDR3 spans 20 residues. Germline CDR1 reads SGHTA; CDR2 reads FQGNSA. J was trimmed by 3 bases and V by 5 bases; bases with no gene match: 16. CDR3 residues: CASSRRAGTSGGGGTDTQYF. For the CDR3, the DNA is TGTGCCAGCAGCCGCAGGGCCGGGACTAGCGGGGGAGGGGGTACAGATACGCAGTATTTT.

Regarding this clonotype: The germline gene is not matched at one end of the junction; a read error may be the cause. The chain is built from TRBV2 and TRBJ1-5; the match to TRBD1 covers 7 bases. The CDR3 is 15 amino acids. Looked up from germline, CDR1 is SNHLY and CDR2 is FYNNEI. CDR3 in amino acids: CASCEEGAANQPQHF. Here the CDR3 DNA reads TGTGCCAGCTGTGAAGAGGGGGCGGCCAATCAGCCCCAGCATTTT.

This clonotype was detected a few times. This chain joins TRBV7-8 and TRBJ2-2; no clear D. The V gene lost 2 bases and the J gene lost 7 bases, with 2 bases spanning the gap. Per the germline V gene, CDR1 is SGHVS and CDR2 is FQNEAQ. The length of the CDR3 is 11 residues. The CDR3 DNA reads as TGTGCCAGCAGCTTACTCGGGGAGCTGTTTTTT. This codes for CASSLLGELFF.

This clonotype came up a few times. The rearrangement links TRBV19 to TRBJ1-2; D gene uncertain. V lost 7 bases and J 7 bases, leaving 19 bases between the germline ends. The germline V gene encodes CDR1 LNHDA and CDR2 SQIVND (reference sequence). CDR3 length: 14 residues. CDR3 sequence: CASKSGGDGSGYTF. In DNA, the CDR3 is TGTGCCAGTAAGTCGGGAGGAGATGGGTCTGGCTACACCTTC.

This clonotype appeared a few times. The chain employs TRBV27 and TRBJ2-5, with 13 bases aligning to TRBD2. This CDR3 has 16 residues. Looked up from germline, CDR1 is MNHEY and CDR2 is SMNVEV (reference sequence). V was pared by 5 bases and J by 4 bases, with 7 bases of the junction left unmatched. The CDR3: CASSKGLAGSRETQYF. The CDR3 DNA follows: TGTGCCAGCAGTAAGGGACTAGCGGGATCGAGAGAGACCCAGTACTTC.

The rearrangement joins TRBV20-1 to TRBJ2-1; D may be TRBD2 (6 bases). The CDR3 is made up of 16 amino acids. Trimming took off 1 base at V and 7 bases at J, with 20 bases between the two ends. Germline V CDR1 and CDR2: DFQATT, SNEGSKA (reference sequence). The CDR3 DNA reads TGCAGTGCTAGAGCGCCGAGTCAGGGAGGTGATAATGAGCAGTTCTTC. Translated: CSARAPSQGGDNEQFF.

This chain joins TRBV6-2 or TRBV6-3 and TRBJ2-2, with 7 bases that match TRBD2. Germline CDR1 MNHEY, CDR2 SVGEGT. The ends lost 4 bases at V and 7 bases at J; junction bases unmatched: 15. The CDR3 runs 17 residues. CDR3 in amino acids: CASSSSLIGRRGGELFF. CDR3 sequence (DNA): TGTGCCAGCAGTTCTTCCCTTATCGGGAGGAGGGGCGGGGAGCTGTTTTTT.